These 32 T cell receptor beta chains came from one sample sequenced in a study of early T cells in non-severe SARS-CoV-2 infection. TCRdb re-called the 5' RACE reads through MiXCR, storing one row per CDR3 protein. The sample lists tens of thousands of distinct CDR3 sequences; 20% to 25% were seen once. The source material was whole blood, sampled at baseline. The receptors come from an adult who was a healthcare worker with PCR-confirmed SARS-CoV-2 infection or an uninfected control (not recorded which).

This clonotype has only a few counts. The chain has TRBV14 and TRBJ2-3, with 12 bases that match TRBD2. Unmatched junction bases numbered 5, after V lost 5 bases and J lost 2 bases. The CDR3 is 16 amino acids. CDR1 SGHDN and CDR2 FVKESK come from the germline V gene. CDR3: CASSLLAGGSTDTQYF. CDR3 nucleotide sequence: TGTGCCAGCAGCTTACTAGCGGGGGGTTCCACAGATACGCAGTATTTT. The full variable domain, rest sourced from reference TRBV14 and TRBJ2-3, is EAGVTQFPSHSVIEKGQTVTLRCDPISGHDNLYWYRRVMGKEIKFLLHFVKESKQDESGMPNNRFLAERTGGTYSTLKVQPAELEDSGVYFCASSLLAGGSTDTQYFGPGTRLTVL.

The chain is built from TRBV7-2 and TRBJ1-1; D remains unclear. The germline V and J ends were trimmed by 2 bases and 5 bases, with 12 bases remaining between them. The CDR3 covers 14 residues. The germline gives CDR1 SGHTA, CDR2 FQGNSA. CDR3 region: CASSLISGRTEAFF. The CDR3 DNA sequence: TGTGCCAGCAGCTTAATTTCTGGCCGAACTGAAGCTTTCTTT.

This chain connects TRBV30 to TRBJ1-5; 8 nucleotides agree with TRBD1. V was pared by 3 bases and J by 6 bases, with 4 bases of the junction left unmatched. CDR1 is GTSNPN, CDR2 SVGIG, per germline (reference sequence). The CDR3 sequence is 13 residues long. The CDR3 DNA is TGTGCCTGGAGCTCGGACAGGGCTCAGCCCCAGCATTTT. Its translation is CAWSSDRAQPQHF.

This clonotype came up a few times. The chain carries TRBV6-5 and TRBJ2-1, with 9 bases that match TRBD2. V lost 3 bases to trimming and J lost 8 bases; unmatched junction nucleotides: 8. The CDR3 length is 15 residues. Germline V gives CDR1 MNHEY, CDR2 SVGAGI. The CDR3 nucleotides are TGTGCCAGCAGTTATCTTGCGGGGGGGCAGGATGAGCAGTTCTTC. Its translation is CASSYLAGGQDEQFF.

This clonotype showed up just a few times. The V call is TRBV12-3 or TRBV12-4, the J call TRBJ1-2, with 7 bases aligning to TRBD1. After removal of 6 bases from V and 2 bases from J, the junction contained 3 bases not matched to a gene. The length of the CDR3 is 13 residues. The CDR3 reads CASSGGQNYGYTF. In DNA form, the CDR3 reads TGTGCCAGCAGCGGGGGACAGAACTATGGCTACACCTTC.

V is TRBV5-6 and J is TRBJ1-1; D is unresolved. The V end lost 1 base, the J end lost 1 base, and 5 bases lay between the germline ends. The CDR3 has 13 amino acids. CDR1 and CDR2 from the germline V gene are SGHDT and YYEEEE. CDR3 sequence reads: CASSLYANTEAFF. The CDR3 region has the DNA TGTGCCAGCAGCTTGTATGCGAACACTGAAGCTTTCTTT.

CDR3 in amino acids: CASSQGPSPLHF. Here the CDR3 DNA reads TGCGCCAGCAGCCAGGGCCCTTCACCCCTCCACTTT. The rearrangement links TRBV4-1 to TRBJ1-6, with no clear D. The CDR3 spans 12 residues. Trimming removed 3 bases at V and 9 bases at J, with 6 bases between. Per the germline V gene, CDR1 is MGHRA and CDR2 is YSYEKL.

V and J are TRBV7-7 and TRBJ2-5; 7 nucleotides match TRBD2. The CDR3 covers 13 residues. Losses at the gene ends were 8 bases for V and 2 bases for J; bases not matched to a gene: 5. CDR1 and CDR2 (germline): SSHAT, FNYEAQ (reference sequence). The DNA for the CDR3 is TGTGCCAGCGGCGCGGGAGCACAAGAGACCCAGTACTTC. Translated: CASGAGAQETQYF.

CDR3 nucleotide sequence: TGTGCCAGCAGTTTAGGGGGGACAGGTATACAAGAGACCCAGTACTTC. Protein sequence: CASSLGGTGIQETQYF. V and J are TRBV12-3 or TRBV12-4 and TRBJ2-5; 8 bases fit TRBD1. This CDR3 region has 16 residues. J gave up 2 bases and V 1 base, and 6 bases lay outside the gene matches.

This clonotype appeared a few times. The rearrangement joins TRBV11-2 to TRBJ2-1; D perhaps matches TRBD2 (6 bases). The germline gives CDR1 SGHAT, CDR2 FQNNGV. Trimming removed 5 bases at V and 2 bases at J, with 16 bases between. The CDR3 runs 16 residues. The CDR3 nucleotides are TGTGCCAGCAGCCGGGCCCGGGGGTCAGCCTACAATGAGCAGTTCTTC. Its translation is CASSRARGSAYNEQFF.

The rearrangement uses TRBV6-1 and TRBJ2-3; D may be TRBD1 (5 bases). V gave up 9 bases and J gave up 0 bases, with 19 bases separating them. The CDR3 sequence is 16 residues long. Per the germline V gene, CDR1 is MNHNS and CDR2 is SASEGT. CDR3 amino acids: CARSPRQRTSTDTQYF. In nucleotides, the CDR3 is TGTGCCAGAAGTCCCCGACAGAGAACTAGCACAGATACGCAGTATTTT.

The J gene is TRBJ2-3, the V gene TRBV20-1, with a possible D match to TRBD1 (7 bases). The germline V and J ends were trimmed by 0 bases and 6 bases, with 13 bases remaining between them. The germline V gene has CDR1 DFQATT and CDR2 SNEGSKA (reference sequence). The CDR3 runs to 14 residues. CDR3 region: CSARDTGEVDTQYF. The CDR3 region has the DNA TGCAGTGCTAGAGATACAGGGGAGGTTGATACGCAGTATTTT.

V and J are TRBV6-5 and TRBJ1-6; D unresolved. CDR3 length: 14 residues. Germline V gene sequence: CDR1 MNHEY, CDR2 SVGAGI. V lost 5 bases and J 0 bases, leaving 5 bases between the germline ends. The CDR3 DNA reads TGTGCCAGCAGTACAATCTCCTATAATTCACCCCTCCACTTT. Protein product: CASSTISYNSPLHF.

This clonotype was counted only a few times. This chain joins TRBV20-1 and TRBJ1-1; 11 bases fit TRBD1. CDR1 DFQATT and CDR2 SNEGSKA come from the germline V gene (reference sequence). After removal of 6 bases from V and 5 bases from J, the junction contained 8 bases not matched to a gene. The CDR3 length is 14 residues. CDR3 sequence (DNA): TGCAGTGCAGGCCGGGACAGGGGGTTGACTGAAGCTTTCTTT. It codes for CSAGRDRGLTEAFF.

The chain combines TRBV19 with TRBJ2-3; 13 bases are a match to TRBD2. Germline assignment: CDR1 LNHDA and CDR2 SQIVND (reference sequence). This CDR3 comprises 15 residues. With V trimmed by 7 bases and J by 4 bases, 5 bases remained unmatched. The CDR3 is CASTRLAGGPDTQYF. CDR3 sequence (DNA): TGTGCCAGTACCCGACTAGCGGGGGGACCAGATACGCAGTATTTT. Looking up the rest from reference TRBV19 and TRBJ2-3 gives the full variable domain: DGGITQSPKYLFRKEGQNVTLSCEQNLNHDAMYWYRQDPGQGLRLIYYSQIVNDFQKGDIAEGYSVSREKKESFPLTVTSAQKNPTAFYLCASTRLAGGPDTQYFGPGTRLTVL.

The genes are TRBV18 and TRBJ1-1, with D uncertain. This CDR3 contains 13 residues. The V gene lost 6 bases and the J gene lost 4 bases, with 12 bases spanning the gap. CDR1 and CDR2 from the germline V gene are KGHSH and LQKENI. CDR3 sequence reads: CASSTESGTEAFF. The CDR3 DNA sequence: TGTGCCAGCTCGACCGAGAGCGGCACTGAAGCTTTCTTT.

The V and J genes are TRBV7-2 and TRBJ1-1, with TRBD1 matching 7 bases. The V gene's germline CDR1 is SGHTA and CDR2 FQGNSA. With 2 bases clipped from V and 12 bases from J, the junction kept 3 bases outside the gene matches. This CDR3 is 11 amino acids long. The chain's CDR3 is CASSLRDSPFF. CDR3 DNA sequence: TGTGCCAGCAGCTTAAGGGACAGCCCTTTCTTT.

The chain employs TRBV6-6 and TRBJ1-2; 8 bases line up with TRBD1. This CDR3 comprises 17 residues. The germline CDR1 and CDR2 sequences are MNHNY and SVGAGI (reference sequence). V shed 2 bases and J 4 bases; nucleotides not matched to a gene: 12. The CDR3 region is CASSYLGQGPRRYGYTF. Written as DNA, the CDR3 is TGTGCCAGCAGTTACCTAGGACAGGGTCCGAGACGCTATGGCTACACCTTC.

This clonotype was seen repeatedly, ten times or more. The V call is TRBV6-1, the J call TRBJ2-1, with D uncertain. Germline V lookup: CDR1 MNHNS, CDR2 SASEGT. The ends were cut back, 7 bases at V and 0 bases at J, with 13 bases in the middle. The CDR3 sequence is 15 residues long. The CDR3 reads CASTGGLSSYNEQFF. The CDR3 nucleotides read TGTGCCAGCACCGGTGGGCTGAGCTCCTACAATGAGCAGTTCTTC.

This clonotype was picked up many times. The chain has TRBV6-5 and TRBJ2-1; 8 positions match TRBD1. V trimming: 2 bases; J trimming: 6 bases; junction bases outside the gene matches: 12. The CDR3 has 17 residues. CDR1 MNHEY and CDR2 SVGAGI come from the germline V gene. The CDR3 spells CASSYSPGQVRSNEQFF. CDR3 DNA sequence: TGTGCCAGCAGTTACAGTCCGGGACAGGTTAGGTCCAATGAGCAGTTCTTC.

By share, this clonotype ranks as medium-sized. The V gene is TRBV27, the J gene TRBJ2-3; 11 bases fit TRBD2. The CDR3 consists of 15 residues. Germline V lookup: CDR1 MNHEY, CDR2 SMNVEV (reference sequence). V lost 4 bases to trimming and J lost 6 bases; unmatched junction nucleotides: 6. CDR3 protein: CASSSGTSGLDTQYF. The CDR3 nucleotides read TGTGCCAGCAGTTCCGGGACTAGCGGTTTGGATACGCAGTATTTT.

The chain combines TRBV7-9 with TRBJ2-1, with TRBD2 identical over 14 bases. The V segment lost 4 bases and the J segment 4 bases; nucleotides outside the gene matches: 3. The CDR3 length is 16 residues. Germline V gene lookup returns CDR1 SEHNR and CDR2 FQNEAQ (reference sequence). This CDR3 reads CASSSRTSGGYNEQFF. CDR3 DNA: TGTGCCAGCAGCTCGCGGACTAGCGGGGGGTACAATGAGCAGTTCTTC.

This clonotype has more than one count but fewer than ten. This chain uses TRBV6-1 with TRBJ2-2; D call uncertain. Germline V gene data show CDR1 as MNHNS and CDR2 as SASEGT. V lost 1 base to trimming and J lost 2 bases, with 8 bases between them. The length of the CDR3 is 15 residues. CDR3 residues: CASSEEAENTGELFF. The DNA for the CDR3 is TGTGCCAGCAGTGAAGAGGCTGAAAACACCGGGGAGCTGTTTTTT.

The chain recombines TRBV10-2 with TRBJ2-7; 12 bases map to TRBD2. This CDR3 has 15 amino acids. Germline CDR1 reads WSHSY; CDR2 reads SAAADI. V was clipped by 8 bases and J by 7 bases; unmatched bases: 12. The CDR3: CASRLAGAAPGEQYF. The CDR3 DNA reads TGCGCCAGCCGACTAGCGGGGGCCGCCCCGGGGGAGCAGTACTTC.

This clonotype was detected only a few times. The chain uses TRBV20-1 and TRBJ1-1; 7 bases fit TRBD1. Germline V CDR1 and CDR2: DFQATT, SNEGSKA (reference sequence). With 6 bases clipped from V and 4 bases from J, the junction kept 8 bases outside the gene matches. The CDR3 runs 13 residues. The CDR3 sequence is CSAQGGSGTEAFF. CDR3 sequence (DNA): TGCAGTGCCCAAGGGGGCAGCGGCACTGAAGCTTTCTTT.

The chain employs TRBV6-1 and TRBJ1-6; D is perhaps TRBD1 (6 bases). Germline CDR1 and CDR2: MNHNS and SASEGT. V was clipped by 7 bases and J by 9 bases, with 22 bases between them. The CDR3 is 16 residues long. The CDR3 loop is CASNTPYRDTFSPLHF. CDR3 bases: TGTGCCAGCAACACACCCTACCGGGACACATTTTCACCCCTCCACTTT.

This clonotype has only one observation. The genes are TRBV7-9 and TRBJ1-1, with D possibly TRBD1 on 6 matching bases. The CDR3 spans 14 residues. The ends were cut back, 6 bases at V and 1 base at J, with 12 bases in the middle. CDR1 SEHNR and CDR2 FQNEAQ come from the germline V gene (reference sequence). Here the CDR3 reads CASRQQGGNTEAFF. CDR3 coding DNA: TGTGCCAGCAGGCAACAGGGCGGGAACACTGAAGCTTTCTTT.

This clonotype was seen a handful of times. The rearrangement uses TRBV12-5 and TRBJ2-1; 9 bases match TRBD1. J gave up 9 bases and V 1 base, and 16 bases lay outside the gene matches. This CDR3 region has 18 residues. Germline assignment: CDR1 LGHNT and CDR2 FRNRAP. In nucleotides, the CDR3 is TGTGCTAGTGGTTTGGCTGAAGCCGGGACAGGGTCTTCAGGTGAGCAGTTCTTC. Translated, it gives CASGLAEAGTGSSGEQFF.

This chain joins TRBV19 and TRBJ2-1; 11 bases line up with TRBD1. This CDR3 comprises 14 residues. The ends lost 9 bases at V and 2 bases at J; junction bases unmatched: 3. The germline gives CDR1 LNHDA, CDR2 SQIVND (reference sequence). CDR3 in amino acids: CASGQGATYNEQFF. The DNA of the CDR3 is TGTGCCAGCGGACAGGGGGCCACCTACAATGAGCAGTTCTTC.

This clonotype was recorded a few times. The rearrangement uses TRBV7-9 and TRBJ1-2, with TRBD1 identical over 10 bases. V gave up 5 bases and J gave up 6 bases; unmatched junction bases: 6. Germline V gene lookup returns CDR1 SEHNR and CDR2 FQNEAQ (reference sequence). The CDR3 consists of 14 residues. CDR3 sequence (DNA): TGTGCCAGCAGCCGGCGGGACAGGGGACATGGCTACACCTTC. Amino acid sequence: CASSRRDRGHGYTF.

The chain has TRBV6-1 and TRBJ2-1; D remains ambiguous. Between the trimmed V and J ends, which lost 6 bases and 0 bases, there was a span of 12 bases. The CDR3 runs to 15 residues. CDR1 MNHNS and CDR2 SASEGT come from the germline V gene. CDR3 coding DNA: TGTGCCAGCAGCCCCGACATGAGCTCCTACAATGAGCAGTTCTTC. Protein sequence: CASSPDMSSYNEQFF.

V gene TRBV3-1 combines with J gene TRBJ1-2; D remains unclear. This CDR3 has 13 residues. Per the germline V gene, CDR1 is LGHDT and CDR2 is YNNKEL (reference sequence). V lost 4 bases, J lost 8 bases, and 14 bases lay in between. CDR3 sequence reads: CASSPGRGGGYTF. The DNA of the CDR3 is TGTGCCAGCAGCCCCGGACGAGGCGGAGGCTACACCTTC.